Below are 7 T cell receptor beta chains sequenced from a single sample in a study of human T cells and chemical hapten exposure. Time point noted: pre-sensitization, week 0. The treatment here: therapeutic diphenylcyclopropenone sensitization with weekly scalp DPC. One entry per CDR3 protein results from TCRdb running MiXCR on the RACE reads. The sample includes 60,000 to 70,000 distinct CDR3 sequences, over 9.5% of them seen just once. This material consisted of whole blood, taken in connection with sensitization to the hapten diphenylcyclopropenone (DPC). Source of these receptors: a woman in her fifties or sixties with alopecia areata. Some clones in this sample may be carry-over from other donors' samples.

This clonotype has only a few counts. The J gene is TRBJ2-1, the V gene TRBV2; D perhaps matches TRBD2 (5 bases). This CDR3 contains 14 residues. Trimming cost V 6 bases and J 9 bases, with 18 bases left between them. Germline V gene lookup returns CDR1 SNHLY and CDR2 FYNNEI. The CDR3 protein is CASRGRATAGEQFF. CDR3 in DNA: TGTGCCAGCAGGGGTAGGGCTACCGCGGGTGAGCAGTTCTTC.

The CDR3 sequence is CASSQTGINSPLHF. CDR3 in DNA: TGCGCCAGCAGCCAAACAGGGATTAATTCACCCCTCCACTTT. The chain is built from TRBV4-1 and TRBJ1-6; maybe TRBD1 (6 bases). The V and J ends lost 2 bases and 6 bases respectively, with 8 bases between them. The CDR3 is 14 amino acids. Per germline, CDR1 MGHRA and CDR2 YSYEKL.

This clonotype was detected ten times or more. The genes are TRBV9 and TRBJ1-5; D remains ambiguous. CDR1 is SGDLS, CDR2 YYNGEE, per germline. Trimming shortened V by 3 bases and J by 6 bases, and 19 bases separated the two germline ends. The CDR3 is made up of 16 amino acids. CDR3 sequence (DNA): TGTGCCAGCAGCGCCGCCCCTGATAGTCGGGGTCAGCCCCAGCATTTT. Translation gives CASSAAPDSRGQPQHF. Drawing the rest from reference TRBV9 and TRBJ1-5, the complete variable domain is DSGVTQTPKHLITATGQRVTLRCSPRSGDLSVYWYQQSLDQGLQFLIQYYNGEERAKGNILERFSAQQFPDLHSELNLSSLELGDSALYFCASSAAPDSRGQPQHFGDGTRLSIL.

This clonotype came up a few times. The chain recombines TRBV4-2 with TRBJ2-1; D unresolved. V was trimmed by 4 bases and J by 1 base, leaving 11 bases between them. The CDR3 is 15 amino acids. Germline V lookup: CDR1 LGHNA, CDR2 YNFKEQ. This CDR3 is CASSPGSSSYNEQFF. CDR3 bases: TGTGCCAGCAGCCCCGGCAGTAGTTCCTACAATGAGCAGTTCTTC.

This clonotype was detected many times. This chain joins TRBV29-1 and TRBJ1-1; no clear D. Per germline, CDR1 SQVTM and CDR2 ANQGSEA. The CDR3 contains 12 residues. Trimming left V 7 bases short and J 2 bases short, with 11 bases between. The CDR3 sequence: CSAGHTNTEAFF. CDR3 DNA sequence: TGCAGCGCGGGCCACACCAACACTGAAGCTTTCTTT.

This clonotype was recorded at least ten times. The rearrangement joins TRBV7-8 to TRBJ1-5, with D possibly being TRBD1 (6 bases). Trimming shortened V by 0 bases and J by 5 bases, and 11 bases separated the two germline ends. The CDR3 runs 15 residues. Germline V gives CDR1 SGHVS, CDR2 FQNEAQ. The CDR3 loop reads CASSLANRVDQPQHF. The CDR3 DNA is TGTGCCAGCAGCTTAGCAAACAGGGTTGATCAGCCCCAGCATTTT.

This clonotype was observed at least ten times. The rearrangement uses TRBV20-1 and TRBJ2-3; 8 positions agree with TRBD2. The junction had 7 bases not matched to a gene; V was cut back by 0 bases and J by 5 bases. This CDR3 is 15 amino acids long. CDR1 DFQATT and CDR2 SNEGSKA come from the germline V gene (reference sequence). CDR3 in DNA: TGCAGTGCTAGAGATCCAGCGGGAGTTGTAGATACGCAGTATTTT. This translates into CSARDPAGVVDTQYF.